This entry lists 16 T cell receptor beta chains sequenced from one sample in a study of OX40 agonist ivuxolimab in advanced cancers. Here immunoSEQ multiplex PCR was the method, and the copy in TCRdb shows in-frame clones only, minus some. This sample has some 86,000 clones; about 90% occur once, and the top ten carry 0.3% to 0.4%. The sequenced sample was CD4+ or CD8+ T cells sorted from blood, obtained in a trial of the OX40 agonist ivuxolimab. Receptors were obtained from an adult with an advanced solid tumor such as melanoma, head and neck, liver or kidney cancer.

V and J are TRBV28 and TRBJ1-2, with D unclear. CDR1 MDHEN and CDR2 SYDVKM come from the germline V gene. V lost 3 bases and J 3 bases, leaving 8 bases between the germline ends. CDR3 length: 13 amino acids. The CDR3 DNA follows: TGTGCCAGCAGTTTGTGGACCGACTATGGCTACACCTTC. Translating it yields CASSLWTDYGYTF.

This clone was seen a few times. The chain is built from TRBV5-1 and TRBJ2-5; D call uncertain. Trimming cost V 5 bases and J 3 bases, with 17 bases left between them. This CDR3 is 15 amino acids long. CDR1 SGHRS and CDR2 YFSETQ come from the germline V gene. In DNA, the CDR3 is TGCGCCAGCAGTCGATCCCAGCGAAGGGAAGAGACCCAGTACTTC. The encoded protein is CASSRSQRREETQYF.

The V and J genes are TRBV6-1 and TRBJ1-5; TRBD1 agrees at 9 bases. Germline CDR1 MNHNS, CDR2 SASEGT. This CDR3 has 17 residues. After removal of 3 bases from V and 5 bases from J, the junction contained 11 bases not matched to a gene. The CDR3 DNA sequence: TGTGCCAGCAGTGACGAGGAGGGACAGGGATACGATCAGCCCCAGCATTTT. Its translation is CASSDEEGQGYDQPQHF.

Only one count was recorded for this clone. The rearrangement links TRBV6-1 to TRBJ1-5; TRBD1 agrees at 8 bases. Trimming took 6 bases from V and 6 from J; bases not matched to a gene: 7. The CDR3 consists of 14 residues. CDR1 MNHNS and CDR2 SASEGT come from the germline V gene. CDR3 residues: CASRGTGGGQPQHF. In DNA, the CDR3 is TGTGCCAGCAGGGGGACAGGCGGCGGTCAGCCCCAGCATTTT.

The gene calls are TRBV5-1 and TRBJ2-5, with 7 bases that match TRBD1. The CDR3 is made up of 15 amino acids. CDR1 SGHRS and CDR2 YFSETQ come from the germline V gene. After removal of 0 bases from V and 5 bases from J, the junction contained 7 bases not matched to a gene. DNA for the CDR3: TGCGCCAGCAGCTTGGTTCCAGGGGGAAAGGAGACCCAGTACTTC. Its protein product is CASSLVPGGKETQYF.

CDR3 sequence reads: CASTGRVGLFDTEAFF. CDR3 DNA: TGTGCCAGTACTGGCAGGGTGGGTTTATTTGACACTGAAGCTTTCTTT. The chain links TRBV19 to TRBJ1-1; tentatively, D is TRBD1 (5 bases). This CDR3 spans 16 amino acids. The germline V gene encodes CDR1 LNHDA and CDR2 SQIVND (reference sequence). V was shortened by 7 bases and J by 3 bases, with 21 bases between the two germline ends.

This chain joins TRBV5-1 and TRBJ1-6, with a possible D match to TRBD1 (6 bases). The CDR3 length is 15 residues. The ends were cut back, 5 bases at V and 7 bases at J, with 16 bases in the middle. The germline V gene encodes CDR1 SGHRS and CDR2 YFSETQ. CDR3 coding DNA: TGCGCCAGCAGACCCCAGGGGCCAGAAAATTCACCCCTCCACTTT. Residues: CASRPQGPENSPLHF.

The chain couples TRBV2 to TRBJ1-1; possibly TRBD1 for D (5 bases). This CDR3 is built from 14 residues. Trimming took off 4 bases at V and 6 bases at J, with 15 bases between the two ends. Germline V gene sequence: CDR1 SNHLY, CDR2 FYNNEI. Written as DNA, the CDR3 is TGTGCCAGCAGTGTACCGACAGCACGGTCTGAAGCTTTCTTT. Translated, it gives CASSVPTARSEAFF. The complete variable domain, with remaining parts taken from reference TRBV2 and TRBJ1-1, reads EPEVTQTPSHQVTQMGQEVILRCVPISNHLYFYWYRQILGQKVEFLVSFYNNEISEKSEIFDDQFSVERPDGSNFTLKIRSTKLEDSAMYFCASSVPTARSEAFFGQGTRLTVV.

V and J are TRBV7-9 and TRBJ2-3; either TRBD1 or TRBD2 may fit D (5 bases each). Germline CDR1 reads SEHNR; CDR2 reads FQNEAQ (reference sequence). With 1 base removed from V and 2 bases from J, the gap between germline ends came to 10 bases. CDR3 length: 15 residues. In DNA, the CDR3 is TGTGCCAGCAGCTTAGAAGAGGGGATCACAGATACGCAGTATTTT. Its protein product is CASSLEEGITDTQYF.

The genes are TRBV6-1 and TRBJ1-1, with D possibly matching TRBD1 (5 bases). The CDR3 length is 13 residues. Germline values: CDR1 MNHNS, CDR2 SASEGT. V lost 6 bases and J 0 bases, leaving 8 bases between the germline ends. The CDR3 loop is CASRGRMNTEAFF. CDR3 nucleotide sequence: TGTGCCAGCAGGGGGCGCATGAACACTGAAGCTTTCTTT.

The chain couples TRBV28 to TRBJ1-5, with D maybe TRBD1 (5 bases). This CDR3 has 16 amino acids. Germline V gives CDR1 MDHEN, CDR2 SYDVKM. Trimming took 4 bases from V and 1 from J, leaving 14 bases between them. CDR3 amino acids: CASSYIQGLSNQPQHF. Here the CDR3 DNA reads TGTGCCAGCAGTTACATCCAGGGTTTAAGCAATCAGCCCCAGCATTTT. The whole variable domain, remainder taken from reference TRBV28 and TRBJ1-5, is DVKVTQSSRYLVKRTGEKVFLECVQDMDHENMFWYRQDPGLGLRLIYFSYDVKMKEKGDIPEGYSVSREKKERFSLILESASTNQTSMYLCASSYIQGLSNQPQHFGDGTRLSIL.

The CDR3 is CASSSGLAGALTDTQYF. Here the CDR3 DNA reads TGTGCCAGCAGCTCGGGACTAGCGGGGGCCCTCACAGATACGCAGTATTTT. The chain is built from TRBV5-6 and TRBJ2-3; 14 nucleotides match TRBD2. This CDR3 contains 17 residues. The V gene end was trimmed by 3 bases and the J gene end by 2 bases; junction bases not matched to a gene: 5. Germline V CDR1 and CDR2: SGHDT, YYEEEE.

This sequence joins TRBV5-8 and TRBJ2-3; D remains ambiguous. The CDR3 length is 14 residues. Deletions cut 4 bases from V and 1 base from J, with 10 bases between. The germline CDR1 and CDR2 sequences are SGHTS and YDEGEE. As DNA, the CDR3 is TGTGCCAGCAGCCCGCTTTTGGGCACAGATACGCAGTATTTT. This gives the protein CASSPLLGTDTQYF.

The chain has TRBV28 and TRBJ2-5; possible D gene TRBD2, 6 bases. Trimming took 5 bases from V and 3 from J, leaving 19 bases between them. This CDR3 has 16 amino acids. The V gene's germline CDR1 is MDHEN and CDR2 SYDVKM. Here the CDR3 DNA reads TGTGCCAGCAGTCCCGGTGGAGGGGTTTGGGAAGAGACCCAGTACTTC. Its protein is CASSPGGGVWEETQYF. The full variable domain, its missing parts supplied by reference TRBV28 and TRBJ2-5, is DVKVTQSSRYLVKRTGEKVFLECVQDMDHENMFWYRQDPGLGLRLIYFSYDVKMKEKGDIPEGYSVSREKKERFSLILESASTNQTSMYLCASSPGGGVWEETQYFGPGTRLLVL.

The chain uses TRBV6-5 and TRBJ2-3; TRBD2 aligns across 9 bases. The germline CDR1 and CDR2 sequences are MNHEY and SVGAGI. Losses at the gene ends were 2 bases for V and 5 bases for J; bases not matched to a gene: 8. The length of the CDR3 is 16 residues. CDR3 amino acids: CASSYQAGGRGDTQYF. As DNA, the CDR3 is TGTGCCAGCAGTTACCAAGCGGGGGGCCGTGGAGATACGCAGTATTTT.

This clone appeared once. The chain has TRBV29-1 and TRBJ1-1, with D possibly being TRBD1 (5 bases). V gave up 7 bases and J gave up 5 bases, with 20 bases separating them. Germline CDR1 is SQVTM and CDR2 is ANQGSEA. The CDR3 is 14 residues long. The CDR3 sequence: CSARRFGEGTEAFF. The CDR3 DNA follows: TGCAGCGCCCGGAGGTTCGGGGAGGGGACTGAAGCTTTCTTT.